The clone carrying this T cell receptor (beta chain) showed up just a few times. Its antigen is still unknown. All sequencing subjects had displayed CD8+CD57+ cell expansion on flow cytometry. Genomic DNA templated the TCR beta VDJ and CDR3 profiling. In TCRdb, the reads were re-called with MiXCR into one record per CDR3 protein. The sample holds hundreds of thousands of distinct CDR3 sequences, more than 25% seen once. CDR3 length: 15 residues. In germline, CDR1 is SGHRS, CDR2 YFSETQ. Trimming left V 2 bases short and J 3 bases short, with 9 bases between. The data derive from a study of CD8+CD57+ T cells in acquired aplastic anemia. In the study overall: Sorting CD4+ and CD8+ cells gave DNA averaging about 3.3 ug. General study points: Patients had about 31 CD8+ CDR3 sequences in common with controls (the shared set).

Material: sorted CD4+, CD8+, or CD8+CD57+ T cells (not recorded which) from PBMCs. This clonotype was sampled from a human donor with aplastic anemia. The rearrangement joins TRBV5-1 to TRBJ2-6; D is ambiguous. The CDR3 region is CASSFEGRGANVLTF. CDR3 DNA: TGCGCCAGCAGCTTTGAAGGACGTGGGGCCAACGTCCTGACTTTC.